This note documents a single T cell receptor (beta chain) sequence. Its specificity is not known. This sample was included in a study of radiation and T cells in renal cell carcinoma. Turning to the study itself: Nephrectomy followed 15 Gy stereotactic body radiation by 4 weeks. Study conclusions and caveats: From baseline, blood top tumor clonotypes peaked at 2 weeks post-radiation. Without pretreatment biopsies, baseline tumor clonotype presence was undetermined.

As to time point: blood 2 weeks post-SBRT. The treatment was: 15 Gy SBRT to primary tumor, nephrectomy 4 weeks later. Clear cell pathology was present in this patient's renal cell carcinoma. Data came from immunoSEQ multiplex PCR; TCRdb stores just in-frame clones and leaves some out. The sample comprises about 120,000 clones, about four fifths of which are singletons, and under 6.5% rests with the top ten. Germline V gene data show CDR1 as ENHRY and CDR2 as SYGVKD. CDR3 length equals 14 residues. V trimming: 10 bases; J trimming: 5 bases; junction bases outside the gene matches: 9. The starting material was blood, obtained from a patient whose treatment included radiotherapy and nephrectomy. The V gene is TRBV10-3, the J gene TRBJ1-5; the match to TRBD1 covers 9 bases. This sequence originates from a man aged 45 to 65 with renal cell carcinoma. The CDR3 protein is CATRAGTGHQPQHF. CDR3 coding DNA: TGTGCCACCAGGGCCGGGACAGGGCATCAGCCCCAGCATTTT.